This entry features one TCR beta chain sequence. Its antigen is not identified. The germline V gene encodes CDR1 SGHRS and CDR2 YFSETQ. This CDR3 has 16 residues. The V segment lost 6 bases and the J segment 5 bases; nucleotides outside the gene matches: 12. It was with a sample-barcoded 5' primer and a J-beta primer mix that a second PCR of roughly 7 to 12 cycles was run. Tags on each cDNA molecule came from a template-switch adaptor with 12 random nucleotides. CDR3-containing paired-end reads numbering at least 2.5 million came from each sample. Using its own MiXCR run on the 5' RACE reads, TCRdb lists one record per CDR3 protein. Among 650,000 to 700,000 distinct CDR3 sequences listed, over 40% were seen once. The data were obtained in a study of blood T cells in healthy people across ages. General observations from the study: A strong correlation between TCR beta diversity and naive T cell percentage was seen. Both higher diversity and more naive CD4+ cells marked long-lived donors when set against aged donors.

The rearrangement uses TRBV5-1 and TRBJ2-3; 10 nucleotides agree with TRBD2. The sample consisted of blood. The sequence came from a woman at least 80 years old in good health. The CDR3 here is CASTLRTSGSGDTQYF. As DNA, the CDR3 is TGCGCCAGCACTTTGAGGACTAGCGGTTCCGGAGATACGCAGTATTTT.